A single sample gave rise to the 15 T cell receptor beta chains below, sequenced in a study of glioma-infiltrating T cells after dendritic cell vaccination (dated by TCRdb to about 2016). Library preparation was by the immunoSEQ multiplex PCR assay. TCRdb's version of the immuneACCESS table is confined to in-frame rearrangements and falls short of the full clone set. An unresolved V gene accounts for under half of the shortfall where checked; the remainder is of unknown origin. Here the sample has approximately 82,000 clones; around nine tenths occur a single time. Clones ranked in the top ten supply roughly 3.1% of the sample. This specimen consisted of blood, obtained before dendritic cell vaccination. The receptors stem from a human donor with glioblastoma.

The chain links TRBV5-5 to TRBJ1-2, with D unresolved. Trimming shortened V by 3 bases and J by 4 bases, and 16 bases separated the two germline ends. The CDR3 is 15 residues long. Germline loops: CDR1 SGHKS, CDR2 YYEKEE (reference sequence). The CDR3 sequence: CASSYIDGSGYGYTF. CDR3 DNA sequence: TGTGCCAGCAGCTATATAGACGGTAGCGGCTATGGCTACACCTTC.

The chain has TRBV9 and TRBJ1-4; D is perhaps TRBD1 (6 bases). CDR3 length: 18 amino acids. V dropped 4 bases and J dropped 2 bases, with 21 bases sitting between them. Germline V gene data show CDR1 as SGDLS and CDR2 as YYNGEE. CDR3: CASSSIQQTGRTNEKLFF. Written as DNA, the CDR3 is TGTGCCAGCAGCTCCATCCAGCAGACAGGCCGTACTAATGAAAAACTGTTTTTT.

The chain employs TRBV6-1 and TRBJ1-4; the D is unclear. The CDR3 contains 15 residues. The germline CDR1 and CDR2 sequences are MNHNS and SASEGT. The V gene lost 6 bases and the J gene lost 1 base, with 12 bases spanning the gap. The DNA for the CDR3 is TGTGCCAGCAGCCTTAGACATCAAACTAATGAAAAACTGTTTTTT. This encodes CASSLRHQTNEKLFF.

The V call is TRBV2, the J call TRBJ1-1, with D possibly matching TRBD1 (6 bases). Germline V gene data show CDR1 as SNHLY and CDR2 as FYNNEI. Trimming left V 4 bases short and J 0 bases short, with 18 bases between. The CDR3 is 17 amino acids. CDR3 loop: CASSVGIGTGLNTEAFF. In nucleotides, the CDR3 is TGTGCCAGCAGTGTAGGGATTGGTACAGGGTTGAACACTGAAGCTTTCTTT.

In its sample, this clone was seen once. This CDR3 reads CASGTALAGETGELFF. The CDR3 region has the DNA TGTGCTAGTGGTACGGCACTAGCGGGAGAGACCGGGGAGCTGTTTTTT. The V call is TRBV12-5, the J call TRBJ2-2; 11 bases are shared with TRBD2. Germline V lookup: CDR1 LGHNT, CDR2 FRNRAP. V was pared by 5 bases and J by 5 bases, with 7 bases of the junction left unmatched. The CDR3 extends over 16 amino acids.

This clone has just one count. V usage is TRBV11-2 and J usage is TRBJ2-7; 7 bases map to TRBD2. The length of the CDR3 is 14 residues. The junction had 9 bases not matched to a gene; V was cut back by 7 bases and J by 3 bases. The V gene's germline CDR1 is SGHAT and CDR2 FQNNGV. The CDR3 region is CASTSAGSIYEQYF. CDR3 in DNA: TGTGCCAGCACCTCAGCGGGGAGTATCTACGAGCAGTACTTC.

The rearrangement joins TRBV7-6 to TRBJ2-5; D is unclear. V lost 1 base and J 3 bases, leaving 6 bases between the germline ends. Germline V gene data show CDR1 as SGHVS and CDR2 as FNYEAQ. This CDR3 is 13 amino acids long. Here the CDR3 DNA reads TGTGCCAGCAGCTTAGGCGCCGAAGAGACCCAGTACTTC. This sequence encodes CASSLGAEETQYF.

The chain combines TRBV4-1 with TRBJ1-1; no reliable D call. The CDR3 is 12 residues long. Germline CDR1 reads MGHRA; CDR2 reads YSYEKL. V was shortened by 0 bases and J by 5 bases, with 4 bases between the two germline ends. The DNA for the CDR3 is TGCGCCAGCAGCCAAGACAGGACTGAAGCTTTCTTT. Protein sequence: CASSQDRTEAFF.

The rearrangement uses TRBV5-1 and TRBJ2-7; perhaps TRBD1 as D (6 bases). Germline values: CDR1 SGHRS, CDR2 YFSETQ. The V end was cut by 0 bases, the J end by 3 bases, with 10 bases between. CDR3 length: 14 residues. The CDR3 DNA reads TGCGCCAGCAGCTTGGGGGGGCAGTACTACGAGCAGTACTTC. Translating it yields CASSLGGQYYEQYF.

This clone was detected a few times. The chain has TRBV6-4 and TRBJ2-3, with 14 bases matching TRBD2. Germline assignment: CDR1 MRHNA and CDR2 SNTAGT. The CDR3 extends over 16 amino acids. J lost 4 bases, V lost 0 bases, and 0 bases had no gene match. Here the CDR3 DNA reads TGTGCCAGCAGTGACTCGACTAGCGGGGGGGCAGATACGCAGTATTTT. It translates to CASSDSTSGGADTQYF.

The gene calls are TRBV19 and TRBJ2-2, with D perhaps TRBD2 (6 bases). The CDR3 covers 14 residues. The germline V gene has CDR1 LNHDA and CDR2 SQIVND (reference sequence). The germline V and J ends were trimmed by 4 bases and 7 bases, with 13 bases remaining between them. For the CDR3, the DNA is TGTGCCAGTAGTAATACGGGAGTCGGCGGGGAGCTGTTTTTT. Protein sequence: CASSNTGVGGELFF.

As concerns this clone: The same CDR3 is also encoded by other DNA sequences in this sample. The rearrangement uses TRBV30 and TRBJ1-2; the D is unclear. Germline V gene lookup returns CDR1 GTSNPN and CDR2 SVGIG (reference sequence). The V end was cut by 3 bases, the J end by 6 bases, with 11 bases between. The CDR3 sequence is 12 residues long. The DNA of the CDR3 is TGTGCCTGGAGAGTGAGCCTCGATGGCTACACCTTC. This translates into CAWRVSLDGYTF.

In DNA, the CDR3 is TGTGCCAGCAGTGAGGTTCAGTATAGCAATCAGCCCCAGCATTTT. It translates to CASSEVQYSNQPQHF. This chain uses TRBV6-1 with TRBJ1-5, with unresolved D. The CDR3 is made up of 15 amino acids. The germline gives CDR1 MNHNS, CDR2 SASEGT. V dropped 3 bases and J dropped 0 bases, with 9 bases sitting between them.

The V call is TRBV30, the J call TRBJ1-5; 9 bases fit TRBD1. The CDR3 has 18 residues. Germline CDR1 reads GTSNPN; CDR2 reads SVGIG (reference sequence). V dropped 0 bases and J dropped 5; count of bases not matched to a gene: 14. The CDR3 sequence: CAWSVGIGQGKSYQPQHF. In DNA, the CDR3 is TGTGCCTGGAGTGTAGGTATTGGACAGGGGAAATCTTATCAGCCCCAGCATTTT.

The chain recombines TRBV2 with TRBJ2-5; D call uncertain. CDR3 length equals 13 residues. V shed 3 bases and J shed 2 bases, with 7 bases lying between them. The germline V gene has CDR1 SNHLY and CDR2 FYNNEI. The CDR3 loop is CASSDGAQETQYF. The CDR3 DNA sequence: TGTGCCAGCAGTGATGGAGCGCAAGAGACCCAGTACTTC. Complete variable domain (other parts from reference TRBV2 and TRBJ2-5): EPEVTQTPSHQVTQMGQEVILRCVPISNHLYFYWYRQILGQKVEFLVSFYNNEISEKSEIFDDQFSVERPDGSNFTLKIRSTKLEDSAMYFCASSDGAQETQYFGPGTRLLVL.